The next 16 T cell receptor beta chains were all read from a single sample in a study of blood T cell repertoires in COVID-19. Sequencing was performed with immunoSEQ multiplex PCR; in TCRdb, only in-frame clones are kept and a portion is missing. The sample lists 150,000 to 200,000 clones, approximately 79% seen once, with around a fifth in the top ten. The sample consisted of peripheral blood. These receptors were taken from a woman older than 75 with acute or convalescent COVID-19.

J is TRBJ2-1 and V is TRBV5-1, with a weak D call TRBD1 (6 bases). This CDR3 spans 14 amino acids. V was pared by 4 bases and J by 6 bases, with 14 bases between. Germline V lookup: CDR1 SGHRS, CDR2 YFSETQ. CDR3 DNA sequence: TGCGCCAGCAGCCTGAGGACAGTCCTCAATGAGCAGTTCTTC. Protein product: CASSLRTVLNEQFF.

The chain employs TRBV2 and TRBJ2-2, with 7 bases matching TRBD1. The CDR3 contains 14 residues. Losses at the gene ends were 6 bases for V and 5 bases for J; bases not matched to a gene: 6. Per germline, CDR1 SNHLY and CDR2 FYNNEI. This CDR3 reads CASRDRDFTGELFF. For the CDR3, the DNA is TGTGCCAGCAGAGACAGGGATTTTACCGGGGAGCTGTTTTTT.

The rearrangement uses TRBV12-2 and TRBJ1-6; TRBD1, as called in the table, went unchecked against the DNA. TRBV12-2 is a documented pseudogene. The CDR3 length is 18 residues. CDR3 sequence: CASRPRDTLSSYNSPLHF. For the CDR3, the DNA is TGTGCAAGTCGCCCAAGAGACACCCTGAGCTCCTATAATTCACCCCTCCACTTT.

V usage is TRBV6-6 and J usage is TRBJ2-7; D perhaps matches TRBD2 (6 bases). V was pared by 0 bases and J by 5 bases, with 11 bases between. Germline CDR1 is MNHNY and CDR2 is SVGAGI (reference sequence). CDR3 length: 14 residues. CDR3 protein: CASSYSPGEDEQYF. CDR3 bases: TGTGCCAGCAGTTACTCTCCGGGAGAAGACGAGCAGTACTTC.

This chain connects TRBV4-1 to TRBJ2-2; D call uncertain. The CDR3 has 16 amino acids. CDR1 is MGHRA, CDR2 YSYEKL, per germline. V lost 4 bases to trimming and J lost 4 bases, with 16 bases between them. The CDR3 nucleotides read TGCGCCAGCAGCCCTTCAGTGGGCTCCGGCACCGGGGAGCTGTTTTTT. This sequence encodes CASSPSVGSGTGELFF.

V and J are TRBV10-3 and TRBJ2-7; 7 bases map to TRBD1. The length of the CDR3 is 14 residues. The V gene's germline CDR1 is ENHRY and CDR2 SYGVKD. V dropped 6 bases and J dropped 0; count of bases not matched to a gene: 5. The CDR3 protein is CAISWGQLSYEQYF. The CDR3 bases are TGTGCCATCAGCTGGGGACAGCTCTCCTACGAGCAGTACTTC.

The rearrangement links TRBV10-1 to TRBJ1-2; D unresolved. The CDR3 has 16 residues. Germline CDR1 reads WNHNN; CDR2 reads SYGVQD (reference sequence). V lost 0 bases, J lost 0 bases, and 11 bases lay in between. Here the CDR3 reads CASSESPNSANYGYTF. CDR3 bases: TGCGCCAGCAGTGAGTCTCCCAATTCAGCTAACTATGGCTACACCTTC.

J is TRBJ1-1 and V is TRBV5-4, with a weak D call TRBD1 (5 bases). CDR3 length equals 13 residues. Germline V CDR1 and CDR2: SGHNT, YYREEE (reference sequence). V lost 4 bases and J lost 4, with 11 bases in between. The CDR3 region is CASSRRGGTEAFF. CDR3 in DNA: TGTGCCAGCAGCCGTAGGGGTGGCACTGAAGCTTTCTTT.

The chain couples TRBV6-1 to TRBJ2-7; 7 nucleotides agree with TRBD1. The CDR3 is 12 residues long. CDR1 and CDR2 (germline): MNHNS, SASEGT. V lost 7 bases, J lost 3 bases, and 3 bases stayed unmatched. The CDR3 coding sequence is TGTGCCAGCACGGGACAGAGCTACGAGCAGTACTTC. This encodes CASTGQSYEQYF.

The rearrangement links TRBV7-9 to TRBJ1-3, with 9 bases that match TRBD1. The V gene's germline CDR1 is SEHNR and CDR2 FQNEAQ (reference sequence). J lost 0 bases, V lost 5 bases, and 8 bases had no gene match. CDR3 size: 17 residues. CDR3 bases: TGTGCCAGCAGCCCTCACAGGGGGCCTAGCTCTGGAAACACCATATATTTT. It translates to CASSPHRGPSSGNTIYF.

With respect to this clone: The sample contains more than one DNA sequence encoding this CDR3. The chain combines TRBV7-9 with TRBJ2-1; 12 positions agree with TRBD2. Germline values: CDR1 SEHNR, CDR2 FQNEAQ (reference sequence). The ends lost 8 bases at V and 6 bases at J; junction bases unmatched: 2. The CDR3 is 13 amino acids. The CDR3 coding sequence is TGTGCCAGCGGACTAGCGGGAACCAATGAGCAGTTCTTC. Amino acid sequence: CASGLAGTNEQFF.

The chain combines TRBV28 with TRBJ1-2; 8 positions agree with TRBD1. With V trimmed by 5 bases and J by 8 bases, 13 bases remained unmatched. Germline V gene sequence: CDR1 MDHEN, CDR2 SYDVKM. The CDR3 totals 15 residues. This chain's CDR3 is CASSLHTGGIGGYTF. CDR3 DNA: TGTGCCAGCAGTCTACACACAGGGGGGATAGGGGGCTACACCTTC.

Comment on this clone: The identical CDR3 is also encoded by other nucleotide sequences in the sample. This chain links TRBV7-9 with TRBJ1-4; TRBD1 agrees at 8 bases. Germline V CDR1 and CDR2: SEHNR, FQNEAQ (reference sequence). The V segment lost 4 bases and the J segment 8 bases; nucleotides outside the gene matches: 6. This CDR3 contains 14 residues. CDR3 nucleotides: TGTGCCAGCAGCTCCGGGACAGGTGGGGAAAAACTGTTTTTT. Protein: CASSSGTGGEKLFF.

This chain connects TRBV6-2 or TRBV6-3 to TRBJ2-3; 10 nucleotides agree with TRBD2. Trimming took 0 bases from V and 4 from J; bases not matched to a gene: 13. There are 19 residues in the CDR3. Germline CDR1 MNHEY, CDR2 SVGEGT. CDR3: CASSYSVSGRIVGADTQYF. CDR3 bases: TGTGCCAGCAGTTACTCGGTTAGCGGGAGGATTGTAGGAGCAGATACGCAGTATTTT.

This chain joins TRBV7-2 and TRBJ2-7, with 8 positions matching TRBD2. Trimming cost V 5 bases and J 4 bases; bases outside gene matches: 7. Germline lookup yields CDR1 SGHTA and CDR2 FQGNSA. The CDR3 runs to 14 residues. This CDR3 reads CASSGLSGRYEQYF. The CDR3 DNA reads TGTGCCAGCAGCGGTCTGAGCGGGAGATACGAGCAGTACTTC.

The chain uses TRBV2 and TRBJ2-3, with 16 bases lining up with TRBD2. The CDR3 totals 16 residues. V lost 7 bases and J lost 10; bases outside the gene matches: 11. The germline CDR1 and CDR2 sequences are SNHLY and FYNNEI. CDR3 region: CASNSPGLAGGRAQYF. In DNA form, the CDR3 reads TGTGCCAGCAACAGCCCGGGACTAGCGGGGGGGAGGGCGCAGTATTTT.